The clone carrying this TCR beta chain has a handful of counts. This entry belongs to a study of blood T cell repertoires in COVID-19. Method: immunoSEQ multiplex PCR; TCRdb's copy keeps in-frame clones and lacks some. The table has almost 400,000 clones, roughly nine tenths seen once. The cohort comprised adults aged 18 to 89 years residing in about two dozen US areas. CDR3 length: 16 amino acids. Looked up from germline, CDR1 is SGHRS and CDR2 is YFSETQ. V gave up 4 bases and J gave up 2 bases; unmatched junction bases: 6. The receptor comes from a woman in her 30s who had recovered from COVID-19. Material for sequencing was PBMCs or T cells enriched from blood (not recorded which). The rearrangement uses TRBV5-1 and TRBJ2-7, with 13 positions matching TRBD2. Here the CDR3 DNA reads TGCGCCAGCAGCAAAGGGACTAGCGGGACCACCTACGAGCAGTACTTC. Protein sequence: CASSKGTSGTTYEQYF.